The clone carrying this T cell receptor (beta chain) was observed many times. Its antigen is as yet unknown. TCRdb re-called the RT-PCR reads with MiXCR, one entry per CDR3 protein. The sample consists of some 500,000 distinct CDR3 sequences, about 17% of them appearing once. Germline values: CDR1 MNHNS, CDR2 SASEGT. The CDR3 is made up of 15 amino acids. After removal of 6 bases from V and 7 bases from J, the junction contained 13 bases not matched to a gene. This entry comes from a study of response to subunit inactivated influenza vaccine. Overall study results and limits: It was the authors' suggestion that each seasonal influenza vaccination recruits few new T cells.

This clonotype was sampled from a man between 50 and 70 years old who received an inactivated influenza vaccine. The specimen comprised CD4+ T cells sorted from PBMCs, sampled less than 25 months after vaccination. The rearrangement joins TRBV6-1 to TRBJ2-3; 7 bases are a match to TRBD2. CDR3 in amino acids: CASRSAGEGLYTQYF. CDR3 nucleotide sequence: TGTGCCAGCAGGTCTGCGGGGGAAGGGCTGTATACGCAGTATTTT.